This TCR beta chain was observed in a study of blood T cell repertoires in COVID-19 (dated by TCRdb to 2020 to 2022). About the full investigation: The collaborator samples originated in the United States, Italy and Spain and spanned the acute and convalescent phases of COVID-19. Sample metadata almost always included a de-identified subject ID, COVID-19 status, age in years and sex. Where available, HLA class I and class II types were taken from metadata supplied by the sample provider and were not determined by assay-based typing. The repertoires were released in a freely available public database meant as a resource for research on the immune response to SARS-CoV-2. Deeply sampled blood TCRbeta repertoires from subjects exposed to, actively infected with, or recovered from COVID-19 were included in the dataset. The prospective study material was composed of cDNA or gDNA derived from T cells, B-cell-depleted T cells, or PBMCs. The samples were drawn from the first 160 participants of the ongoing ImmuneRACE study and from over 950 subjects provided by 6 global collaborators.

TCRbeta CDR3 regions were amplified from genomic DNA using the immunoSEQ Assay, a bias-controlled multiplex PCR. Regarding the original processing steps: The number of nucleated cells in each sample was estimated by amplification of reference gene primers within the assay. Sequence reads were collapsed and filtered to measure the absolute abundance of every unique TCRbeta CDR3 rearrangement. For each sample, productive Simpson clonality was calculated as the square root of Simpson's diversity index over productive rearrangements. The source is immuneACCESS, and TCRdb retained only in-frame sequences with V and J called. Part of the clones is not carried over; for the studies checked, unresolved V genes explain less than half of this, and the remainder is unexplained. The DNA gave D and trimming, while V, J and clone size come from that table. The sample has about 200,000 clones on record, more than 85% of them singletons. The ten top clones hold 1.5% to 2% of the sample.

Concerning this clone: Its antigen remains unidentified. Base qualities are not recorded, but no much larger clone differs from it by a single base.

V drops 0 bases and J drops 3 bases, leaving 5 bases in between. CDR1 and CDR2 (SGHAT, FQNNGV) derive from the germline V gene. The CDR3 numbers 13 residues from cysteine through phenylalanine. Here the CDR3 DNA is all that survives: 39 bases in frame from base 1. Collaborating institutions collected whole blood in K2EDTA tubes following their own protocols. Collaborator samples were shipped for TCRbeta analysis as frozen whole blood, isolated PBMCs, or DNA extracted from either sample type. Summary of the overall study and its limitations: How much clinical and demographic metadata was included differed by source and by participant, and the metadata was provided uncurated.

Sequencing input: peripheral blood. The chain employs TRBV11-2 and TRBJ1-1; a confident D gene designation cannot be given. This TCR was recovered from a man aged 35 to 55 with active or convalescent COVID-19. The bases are TGTGCCAGCAGCTTAGATGAGGACACTGAAGCTTTCTTT. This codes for CASSLDEDTEAFF.